Following are 16 T cell receptor beta chains from one sample sequenced in a study of shared clonotypes between healthy human individuals. Clones were read by immunoSEQ multiplex PCR, and TCRdb kept only the in-frame ones, dropping some. The sample has about 1.1 million clones, 70% to 85% seen once. Sequencing was carried out using memory CD4+ T cells from PBMCs. Subset in this sample: CD45RA-negative fraction. These TCRs come from a man aged 18 to 29 in good health. Some clones in this sample may be carry-over from other donors' samples.

The rearrangement uses TRBV2 and TRBJ2-7, with D tentatively TRBD1 (6 bases). Trimming shortened V by 5 bases and J by 2 bases, and 16 bases separated the two germline ends. The CDR3 has 15 amino acids. CDR1 and CDR2 from the germline V gene are SNHLY and FYNNEI. The CDR3 spells CASSLNRAITYEQYF. The CDR3 nucleotides are TGTGCCAGCAGTCTAAACAGGGCCATCACCTACGAGCAGTACTTC. Looking up the rest from reference TRBV2 and TRBJ2-7 gives the full variable domain: EPEVTQTPSHQVTQMGQEVILRCVPISNHLYFYWYRQILGQKVEFLVSFYNNEISEKSEIFDDQFSVERPDGSNFTLKIRSTKLEDSAMYFCASSLNRAITYEQYFGPGTRLTVT.

The chain recombines TRBV21-1 with TRBJ2-2. TRBV21-1 is deemed a pseudogene. This CDR3 spans 17 amino acids. CDR3 region: CASSKEDARKSPGELFF. The CDR3 DNA reads as TGTGCCAGCAGCAAAGAGGACGCACGCAAATCCCCTGGGGAGCTGTTTTTT.

V and J are TRBV18 and TRBJ2-3; D not resolved. This CDR3 region has 14 residues. The germline V gene encodes CDR1 KGHSH and CDR2 LQKENI. V dropped 2 bases and J dropped 5 bases, with 11 bases sitting between them. DNA of the CDR3: TGTGCCAGCTCACCATCCGGCGAGAAAGATACGCAGTATTTT. Its translation: CASSPSGEKDTQYF.

This chain joins TRBV25-1 and TRBJ1-4; 9 nucleotides align to TRBD1. This CDR3 region has 14 residues. The junction had 5 bases not matched to a gene; V was cut back by 4 bases and J by 8 bases. CDR1 and CDR2 from the germline V gene are MGHDK and SYGVNS. CDR3 nucleotides: TGTGCCAGCAGTGGGGGACAGGGCCCAGAAAAACTGTTTTTT. This gives the protein CASSGGQGPEKLFF.

V usage is TRBV5-1 and J usage is TRBJ2-1; 13 bases are shared with TRBD2. This CDR3 spans 16 amino acids. Germline V gives CDR1 SGHRS, CDR2 YFSETQ. The J segment lost 12 bases and the V segment lost 2 bases, leaving 11 bases of the junction unmatched. The CDR3, as DNA: TGCGCCAGCAGCTTTGCCCGACTAGCGGGAGGTGGTGGGCAGTTCTTC. This translates into CASSFARLAGGGGQFF.

The chain joins TRBV28 to TRBJ2-7; D unclear. V was trimmed by 4 bases and J by 4 bases, leaving 14 bases between them. In germline, CDR1 is MDHEN, CDR2 SYDVKM. This CDR3 has 14 amino acids. For the CDR3, the DNA is TGTGCCAGCAGTTCTCAGGCTCCGAGATACGAGCAGTACTTC. Amino acid sequence: CASSSQAPRYEQYF.

This chain uses TRBV11-2 with TRBJ2-2; TRBD1 matches at 7 bases. This CDR3 comprises 15 residues. V shed 5 bases, J shed 6 bases, and the junction held 9 bases outside the gene matches. Germline assignment: CDR1 SGHAT and CDR2 FQNNGV. For the CDR3, the DNA is TGTGCCAGCAGCCTCCAGGGACAGTCGGCCGGGGAGCTGTTTTTT. This encodes CASSLQGQSAGELFF.

The V call is TRBV28, the J call TRBJ2-2; 9 bases map to TRBD2. Germline lookup yields CDR1 MDHEN and CDR2 SYDVKM. The CDR3 consists of 14 residues. V dropped 2 bases and J dropped 6; count of bases not matched to a gene: 1. In nucleotides, the CDR3 is TGTGCCAGCAGTTTAGCGGGAGGGTCCGGGGAGCTGTTTTTT. This encodes CASSLAGGSGELFF. Based on the CDR3 plus reference TRBV28 and TRBJ2-2, the full variable domain is DVKVTQSSRYLVKRTGEKVFLECVQDMDHENMFWYRQDPGLGLRLIYFSYDVKMKEKGDIPEGYSVSREKKERFSLILESASTNQTSMYLCASSLAGGSGELFFGEGSRLTVL.

The chain uses TRBV18 and TRBJ2-1, with a possible D match to TRBD1 (6 bases). CDR1 KGHSH and CDR2 LQKENI come from the germline V gene. V lost 3 bases, J lost 1 base, and 10 bases lay in between. The CDR3 runs to 15 residues. The CDR3: CASSPTGLSYNEQFF. For the CDR3, the DNA is TGTGCCAGCTCACCCACAGGGTTATCCTACAATGAGCAGTTCTTC.

The chain combines TRBV5-1 with TRBJ2-7; tentatively, D is TRBD1 (8 bases). The germline V and J ends were trimmed by 7 bases and 2 bases, with 16 bases remaining between them. The CDR3 extends over 14 amino acids. The germline CDR1 and CDR2 sequences are SGHRS and YFSETQ. CDR3 bases: TGCGCCAGCGGGAGGGACAGGACCACCTACGAGCAGTACTTC. As protein: CASGRDRTTYEQYF.

This clone was picked up a small number of times. The rearrangement links TRBV19 to TRBJ1-2, with no clear D. The CDR3 totals 15 residues. Between the trimmed V and J ends, which lost 3 bases and 3 bases, there was a span of 14 bases. The germline CDR1 and CDR2 sequences are LNHDA and SQIVND (reference sequence). The CDR3 here is CASSMSLVSYYGYTF. CDR3 nucleotides: TGTGCCAGTAGTATGAGCCTTGTCAGCTACTATGGCTACACCTTC. The complete variable domain, with remaining parts taken from reference TRBV19 and TRBJ1-2, reads DGGITQSPKYLFRKEGQNVTLSCEQNLNHDAMYWYRQDPGQGLRLIYYSQIVNDFQKGDIAEGYSVSREKKESFPLTVTSAQKNPTAFYLCASSMSLVSYYGYTFGSGTRLTVV.

This sequence joins TRBV10-3 and TRBJ2-7; 8 bases are shared with TRBD1. This CDR3 is 14 amino acids long. V shed 7 bases and J 7 bases; nucleotides not matched to a gene: 12. CDR1 and CDR2 (germline): ENHRY, SYGVKD. Written as DNA, the CDR3 is TGTGCCATCAAAAACCAGGGGGCCCAGGGGGAGCAGTACTTC. It specifies CAIKNQGAQGEQYF.

The chain combines TRBV29-1 with TRBJ2-7, with TRBD2 as a possible D gene (6 bases). Germline V gene lookup returns CDR1 SQVTM and CDR2 ANQGSEA. V lost 6 bases, J lost 4 bases, and 16 bases lay in between. The CDR3 is made up of 13 amino acids. For the CDR3, the DNA is TGCAGCGTCCTTCGGGGGTTAGGATACGAGCAGTACTTC. Residues: CSVLRGLGYEQYF.

A few counts support this clone. This chain connects TRBV5-1 to TRBJ1-1, with 7 bases fitting TRBD1. CDR3 size: 13 residues. Germline-derived CDR1 and CDR2 are SGHRS and YFSETQ. Unmatched junction bases numbered 4, after V lost 4 bases and J lost 4 bases. Written as DNA, the CDR3 is TGCGCCAGCAGCCTGGGACAGTCCACTGAAGCTTTCTTT. Protein product: CASSLGQSTEAFF.

This clone turned up a few times. V and J are TRBV28 and TRBJ1-2; 8 nucleotides agree with TRBD1. The germline V gene has CDR1 MDHEN and CDR2 SYDVKM. The V and J ends lost 5 bases and 8 bases, in that order; junction bases with no gene match: 7. The CDR3 covers 13 residues. CDR3 in amino acids: CASSRQGLSGYTF. CDR3 coding DNA: TGTGCCAGCAGTAGACAGGGGTTGAGCGGCTACACCTTC.

The CDR3 spells CASSPTSGLRELFF. The DNA of the CDR3 is TGTGCCAGCAGCCCCACGTCGGGGCTTCGGGAGCTGTTTTTT. The chain couples TRBV9 to TRBJ2-2, with D perhaps TRBD1 or TRBD2 (5 bases each). CDR3 size: 14 residues. Trimming stripped 4 bases from V and 9 bases from J, with 16 bases between. The germline V gene encodes CDR1 SGDLS and CDR2 YYNGEE.